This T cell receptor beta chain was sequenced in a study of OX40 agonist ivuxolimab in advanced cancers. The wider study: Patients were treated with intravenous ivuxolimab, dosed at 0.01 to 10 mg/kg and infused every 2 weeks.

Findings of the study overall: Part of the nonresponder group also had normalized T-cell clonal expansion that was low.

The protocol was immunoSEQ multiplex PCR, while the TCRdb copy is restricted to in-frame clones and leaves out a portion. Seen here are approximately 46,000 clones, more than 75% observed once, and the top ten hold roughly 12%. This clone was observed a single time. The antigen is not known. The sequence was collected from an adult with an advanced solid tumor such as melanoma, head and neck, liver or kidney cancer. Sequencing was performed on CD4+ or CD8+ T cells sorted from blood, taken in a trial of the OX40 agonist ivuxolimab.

The CDR3 sequence is CASSFDSPSSYNEQFF. CDR3 nucleotides: TGTGCCAGCAGCTTTGACAGTCCCAGCTCCTACAATGAGCAGTTCTTC. The chain uses TRBV7-9 and TRBJ2-1, with D perhaps TRBD1 (5 bases). Looked up from germline, CDR1 is SEHNR and CDR2 is FQNEAQ (reference sequence). Trimming removed 3 bases at V and 0 bases at J, with 12 bases between. CDR3 length: 16 residues.